A single sample gave rise to the 18 T cell receptor beta chains below, sequenced in a study of cytomegalovirus exposure and HLA in healthy donors. PCR primers comprised 60 Vbeta and 13 Jbeta primers. The assay was immunoSEQ multiplex PCR, and TCRdb's table has in-frame clones only and misses some. The sample shows around 130,000 clones, about 74% of them seen only once. Specimen: PBMCs. The receptors were sampled from a woman aged 60-75 years in good health and CMV-seronegative.

This chain joins TRBV6-1 and TRBJ2-7; D call uncertain. V dropped 3 bases and J dropped 3 bases, with 9 bases sitting between them. Per the germline V gene, CDR1 is MNHNS and CDR2 is SASEGT. CDR3 size: 13 residues. This CDR3 is CASSETGHYEQYF. The CDR3 DNA reads as TGTGCCAGCAGTGAGACGGGTCACTACGAGCAGTACTTC.

The chain is built from TRBV19 and TRBJ1-2; 8 bases align to TRBD1. Germline loops: CDR1 LNHDA, CDR2 SQIVND (reference sequence). This CDR3 is built from 13 residues. The V and J ends lost 5 bases and 4 bases, in that order; junction bases with no gene match: 3. The CDR3 spells CASSRQGRYGYTF. The CDR3 nucleotides are TGTGCCAGTAGTCGACAGGGGCGCTATGGCTACACCTTC.

The V call is TRBV27, the J call TRBJ2-5; D call uncertain. This CDR3 region has 13 residues. With 8 bases removed from V and 0 bases from J, the gap between germline ends came to 10 bases. The germline CDR1 and CDR2 sequences are MNHEY and SMNVEV (reference sequence). The CDR3 sequence: CASSRMYQETQYF. The CDR3 nucleotides read TGTGCCAGCTCGCGGATGTACCAAGAGACCCAGTACTTC.

A note on this clone: Other DNA sequences from this sample encode an identical CDR3 as well. The genes are TRBV7-3 and TRBJ1-5, with D unresolved. The CDR3 consists of 13 residues. Germline V CDR1 and CDR2: SGHTA, FQGTGA. The germline V and J ends were trimmed by 1 base and 2 bases, with 3 bases remaining between them. The CDR3 DNA reads TGTGCCAGCAGCTTAAGCGGCAATCAGCCCCAGCATTTT. Its translation is CASSLSGNQPQHF. The variable domain in full, with the rest retrieved from reference TRBV7-3 and TRBJ1-5, is GAGVSQTPSNKVTEKGKYVELRCDPISGHTALYWYRQSLGQGPEFLIYFQGTGAADDSGLPNDRFFAVRPEGSVSTLKIQRTERGDSAVYLCASSLSGNQPQHFGDGTRLSIL.

This chain connects TRBV9 to TRBJ2-5; 8 nucleotides match TRBD1. V dropped 4 bases and J dropped 11; count of bases not matched to a gene: 13. The CDR3 consists of 14 residues. Germline lookup yields CDR1 SGDLS and CDR2 YYNGEE. CDR3 coding DNA: TGTGCCAGCAGCCCTGGGACAGGTGCTACGGGGCAGTACTTC. This sequence encodes CASSPGTGATGQYF.

The chain recombines TRBV7-6 with TRBJ2-6; TRBD1 is a possible D gene (5 bases). The CDR3 length is 17 residues. Germline V gives CDR1 SGHVS, CDR2 FNYEAQ. The ends were cut back, 5 bases at V and 0 bases at J, with 14 bases in the middle. CDR3: CASSPRQRSSGANVLTF. The CDR3 DNA reads TGTGCCAGCAGCCCAAGACAGCGTAGCTCTGGGGCCAACGTCCTGACTTTC. Supplemented by reference TRBV7-6 and TRBJ2-6, the full variable domain reads GAGVSQSPRYKVTKRGQDVALRCDPISGHVSLYWYRQALGQGPEFLTYFNYEAQQDKSGLPNDRFSAERPEGSISTLTIQRTEQRDSAMYRCASSPRQRSSGANVLTFGAGSRLTVL.

The J gene is TRBJ1-3, the V gene TRBV18; D gene ambiguous. Germline V gene data show CDR1 as KGHSH and CDR2 as LQKENI. This CDR3 has 15 amino acids. V was clipped by 2 bases and J by 1 base, with 9 bases between them. Here the CDR3 DNA reads TGTGCCAGCTCACCAGGGAGGCAATCTGGAAACACCATATATTTT. Protein product: CASSPGRQSGNTIYF. Full variable domain (rest looked up from reference TRBV18 and TRBJ1-3): NAGVMQNPRHLVRRRGQEARLRCSPMKGHSHVYWYRQLPEEGLKFMVYLQKENIIDESGMPKERFSAEFPKEGPSILRIQQVVRGDSAAYFCASSPGRQSGNTIYFGEGSWLTVV.

V is TRBV5-1 and J is TRBJ2-2; 7 bases fit TRBD1. Losses at the gene ends were 4 bases for V and 4 bases for J; bases not matched to a gene: 10. CDR3 length: 16 amino acids. CDR1 SGHRS and CDR2 YFSETQ come from the germline V gene. CDR3 bases: TGCGCCAGCAGCACGGCCGGGACAGCGTCCACCGGGGAGCTGTTTTTT. As protein: CASSTAGTASTGELFF.

The chain carries TRBV27 and TRBJ1-2; TRBD1 agrees at 11 bases. The germline CDR1 and CDR2 sequences are MNHEY and SMNVEV (reference sequence). The trim removed 5 bases at V and 6 bases at J, leaving 5 bases unmatched. The CDR3 is 14 amino acids. CDR3 coding DNA: TGTGCCAGCAGTGCGGGGGACAGGGGGAATGGCTACACCTTC. Amino acid sequence: CASSAGDRGNGYTF.

V gene TRBV2 combines with J gene TRBJ2-2, with 9 nucleotides matching TRBD2. Germline CDR1 and CDR2: SNHLY and FYNNEI. This CDR3 comprises 15 residues. V lost 4 bases, J lost 4 bases, and 4 bases stayed unmatched. CDR3 in amino acids: CASSAGREGTGELFF. The CDR3, as DNA: TGTGCCAGCAGTGCTGGGCGGGAGGGCACCGGGGAGCTGTTTTTT.

The J gene is TRBJ1-2, the V gene TRBV15, with TRBD1 matching over 8 bases. This CDR3 is 13 amino acids long. Germline loops: CDR1 LNHNV, CDR2 YYDKDF (reference sequence). The V and J ends lost 6 bases and 4 bases, in that order; junction bases with no gene match: 4. CDR3 nucleotides: TGTGCCACCAGTTCGGGACAGGTCTATGGCTACACCTTC. This codes for CATSSGQVYGYTF. The whole variable domain, filled in from reference TRBV15 and TRBJ1-2, reads DAMVIQNPRYQVTQFGKPVTLSCSQTLNHNVMYWYQQKSSQAPKLLFHYYDKDFNNEADTPDNFQSRRPNTSFCFLDIRSPGLGDTAMYLCATSSGQVYGYTFGSGTRLTVV.

The chain employs TRBV9 and TRBJ2-2; no firm D call. Trimming removed 4 bases at V and 5 bases at J, with 9 bases between. There are 13 residues in the CDR3. Germline V lookup: CDR1 SGDLS, CDR2 YYNGEE. CDR3 sequence: CASSSRYTGELFF. The CDR3, as DNA: TGTGCCAGCAGCAGCCGATATACCGGGGAGCTGTTTTTT.

In its sample, this clone was seen a few times. V usage is TRBV4-2 and J usage is TRBJ2-7, with a possible D match to TRBD1 (5 bases). The CDR3 is 13 amino acids. Deletions cut 0 bases from V and 2 bases from J, with 5 bases between. Germline CDR1 reads LGHNA; CDR2 reads YNFKEQ. This CDR3 is CASSQDRAYEQYF. The CDR3 DNA is TGTGCCAGCAGCCAAGACAGGGCCTACGAGCAGTACTTC.

V gene TRBV7-3 combines with J gene TRBJ2-3; 10 nucleotides match TRBD2. The J segment lost 2 bases and the V segment lost 5 bases, leaving 7 bases of the junction unmatched. The CDR3 has 16 amino acids. Germline V lookup: CDR1 SGHTA, CDR2 FQGTGA. As DNA, the CDR3 is TGTGCCAGCAGCCTCCTAGCGGGAGCGGTCACAGATACGCAGTATTTT. Protein: CASSLLAGAVTDTQYF.

The chain couples TRBV27 to TRBJ2-3; 10 bases match TRBD2. This CDR3 spans 15 amino acids. The trim removed 3 bases at V and 0 bases at J, leaving 0 bases unmatched. The V gene's germline CDR1 is MNHEY and CDR2 SMNVEV (reference sequence). The CDR3 DNA follows: TGTGCCAGCAGTTTGACTAGCGGGAGCACAGATACGCAGTATTTT. The encoded protein is CASSLTSGSTDTQYF.

V usage is TRBV15 and J usage is TRBJ2-1; TRBD2 might be the D (5 bases). CDR3 length: 13 residues. V lost 0 bases and J lost 13, with 13 bases in between. Germline assignment: CDR1 LNHNV and CDR2 YYDKDF (reference sequence). Here the CDR3 DNA reads TGTGCCACCAGCAGAGATGAGGGCATGGCACAGTTCTTC. Protein: CATSRDEGMAQFF.

This rearrangement joins TRBV15 to TRBJ1-2; 7 nucleotides line up with TRBD1. The CDR3 spans 13 residues. In germline, CDR1 is LNHNV, CDR2 YYDKDF (reference sequence). The junction had 9 bases not matched to a gene; V was cut back by 7 bases and J by 7 bases. The CDR3 DNA sequence: TGTGCCACCAACGCAGGGGGACGCGGTGGCTACACCTTC. Protein product: CATNAGGRGGYTF.

This chain uses TRBV9 with TRBJ1-1; 9 bases agree with TRBD1. This CDR3 is built from 14 residues. Germline CDR1 reads SGDLS; CDR2 reads YYNGEE. Trimming cost V 4 bases and J 3 bases; bases outside gene matches: 4. The CDR3 sequence: CASSPRQGDTEAFF. As DNA, the CDR3 is TGTGCCAGCAGCCCCCGACAGGGGGACACTGAAGCTTTCTTT.